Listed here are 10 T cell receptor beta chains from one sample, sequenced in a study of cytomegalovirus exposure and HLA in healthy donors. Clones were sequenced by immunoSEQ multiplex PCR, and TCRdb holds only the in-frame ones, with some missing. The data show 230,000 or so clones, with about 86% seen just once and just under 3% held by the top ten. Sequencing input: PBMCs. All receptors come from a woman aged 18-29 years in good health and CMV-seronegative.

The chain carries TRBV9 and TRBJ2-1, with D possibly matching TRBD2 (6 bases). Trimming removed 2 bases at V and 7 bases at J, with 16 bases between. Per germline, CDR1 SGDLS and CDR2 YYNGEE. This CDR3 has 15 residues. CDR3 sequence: CASSVEGRPSNEQFF. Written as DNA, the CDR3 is TGTGCCAGCAGCGTGGAGGGACGGCCAAGTAATGAGCAGTTCTTC. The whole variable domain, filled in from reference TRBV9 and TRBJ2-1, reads DSGVTQTPKHLITATGQRVTLRCSPRSGDLSVYWYQQSLDQGLQFLIQYYNGEERAKGNILERFSAQQFPDLHSELNLSSLELGDSALYFCASSVEGRPSNEQFFGPGTRLTVL.

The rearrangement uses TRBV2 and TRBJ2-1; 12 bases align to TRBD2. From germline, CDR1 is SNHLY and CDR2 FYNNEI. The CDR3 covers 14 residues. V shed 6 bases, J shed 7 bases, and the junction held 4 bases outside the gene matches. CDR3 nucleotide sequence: TGTGCCAGCAGAGGACTAGCGGGGCTGAATGAGCAGTTCTTC. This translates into CASRGLAGLNEQFF.

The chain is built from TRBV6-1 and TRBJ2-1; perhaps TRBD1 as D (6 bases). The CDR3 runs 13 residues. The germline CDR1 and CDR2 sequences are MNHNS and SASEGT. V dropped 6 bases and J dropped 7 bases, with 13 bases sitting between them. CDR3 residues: CASRGAGQNEQFF. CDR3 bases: TGTGCCAGCAGGGGGGCTGGCCAGAATGAGCAGTTCTTC.

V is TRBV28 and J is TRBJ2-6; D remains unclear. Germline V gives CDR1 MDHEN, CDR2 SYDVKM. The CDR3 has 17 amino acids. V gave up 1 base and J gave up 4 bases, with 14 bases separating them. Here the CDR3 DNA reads TGTGCCAGCAGTTTATCTTTGAGGTTATCGGGGGCCAACGTCCTGACTTTC. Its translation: CASSLSLRLSGANVLTF.

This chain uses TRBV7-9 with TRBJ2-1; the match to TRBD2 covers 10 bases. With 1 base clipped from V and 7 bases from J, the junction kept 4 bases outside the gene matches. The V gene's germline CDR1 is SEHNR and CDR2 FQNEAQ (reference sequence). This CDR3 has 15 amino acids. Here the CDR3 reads CASSLVLAGFNEQFF. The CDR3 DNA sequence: TGTGCCAGCAGCTTAGTACTAGCGGGATTTAATGAGCAGTTCTTC. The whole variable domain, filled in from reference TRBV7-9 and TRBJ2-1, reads DTGVSQNPRHKITKRGQNVTFRCDPISEHNRLYWYRQTLGQGPEFLTYFQNEAQLEKSRLLSDRFSAERPKGSFSTLEIQRTEQGDSAMYLCASSLVLAGFNEQFFGPGTRLTVL.

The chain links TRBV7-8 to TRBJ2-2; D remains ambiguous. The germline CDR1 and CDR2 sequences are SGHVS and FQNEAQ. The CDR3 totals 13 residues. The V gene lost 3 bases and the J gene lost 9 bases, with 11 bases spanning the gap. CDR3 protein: CASSFRVVRELFF. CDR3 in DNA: TGTGCCAGCAGCTTCCGGGTGGTCCGGGAGCTGTTTTTT.

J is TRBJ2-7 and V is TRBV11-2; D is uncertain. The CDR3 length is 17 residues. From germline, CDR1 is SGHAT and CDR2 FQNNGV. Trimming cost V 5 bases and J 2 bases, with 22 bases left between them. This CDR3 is CASSRPGGNTLTYEQYF. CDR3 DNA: TGTGCCAGCAGCCGACCTGGCGGAAACACCTTAACCTACGAGCAGTACTTC. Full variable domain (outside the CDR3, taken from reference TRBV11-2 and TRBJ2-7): EAGVAQSPRYKIIEKRQSVAFWCNPISGHATLYWYQQILGQGPKLLIQFQNNGVVDDSQLPKDRFSAERLKGVDSTLKIQPAKLEDSAVYLCASSRPGGNTLTYEQYFGPGTRLTVT.

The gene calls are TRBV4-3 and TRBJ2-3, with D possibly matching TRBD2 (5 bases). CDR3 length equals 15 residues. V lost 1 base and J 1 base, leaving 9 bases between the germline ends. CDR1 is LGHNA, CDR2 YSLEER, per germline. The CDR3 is CASSQVRGRTDTQYF. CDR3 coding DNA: TGCGCCAGCAGCCAAGTCCGGGGTCGCACAGATACGCAGTATTTT.

The CDR3: CASRDSNYGYTF. Here the CDR3 DNA reads TGTGCCAGTAGGGACTCTAACTATGGCTACACCTTC. The chain combines TRBV19 with TRBJ1-2; no definite D call. The germline CDR1 and CDR2 sequences are LNHDA and SQIVND (reference sequence). This CDR3 is built from 12 residues. V lost 6 bases to trimming and J lost 0 bases, with 5 bases between them.

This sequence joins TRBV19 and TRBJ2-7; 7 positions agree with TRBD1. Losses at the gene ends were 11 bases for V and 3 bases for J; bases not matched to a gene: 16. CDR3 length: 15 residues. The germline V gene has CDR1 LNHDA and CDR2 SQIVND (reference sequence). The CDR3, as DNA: TGTGCCTCACGAAAACGGGACAGAGATATCTACGAGCAGTACTTC. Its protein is CASRKRDRDIYEQYF.